The 24 T cell receptor beta chains listed next were all sequenced from one sample in a study of blood T cell repertoires in COVID-19. Sequencing was performed with immunoSEQ multiplex PCR; in TCRdb, only in-frame clones are kept and a portion is missing. The sample has fewer than 180,000 clones, roughly nine tenths seen once. Material: peripheral blood. The receptors shown here come from a woman in her sixties or seventies with active or convalescent COVID-19.

This clone has only one observation. Here the CDR3 DNA reads TGTGCCAGCAGCCTAAACTATTATAATTCACCCCTCCACTTT. This gives the protein CASSLNYYNSPLHF. The J gene is TRBJ1-6, the V gene TRBV7-9; D uncertain. V dropped 5 bases and J dropped 4 bases, with 9 bases sitting between them. This CDR3 is 14 amino acids long. CDR1 is SEHNR and CDR2 is FQNEAQ in the germline V gene (reference sequence).

This clone appeared a single time. This chain joins TRBV18 and TRBJ2-7; the D gene is possibly TRBD1 (6 bases). CDR3 length: 13 amino acids. Germline V gene lookup returns CDR1 KGHSH and CDR2 LQKENI. The V and J ends lost 4 bases and 3 bases respectively, with 10 bases between them. Here the CDR3 reads CASSHGQNYEQYF. CDR3 coding DNA: TGTGCCAGCTCACATGGACAGAACTACGAGCAGTACTTC.

The chain has TRBV27 and TRBJ1-4, with no clear D. Trimming removed 1 base at V and 12 bases at J, with 12 bases between. Per germline, CDR1 MNHEY and CDR2 SMNVEV (reference sequence). The CDR3 consists of 13 residues. In DNA, the CDR3 is TGTGCCAGCAGTTTATTGGGCGGGATTGAACTGTTTTTT. This sequence encodes CASSLLGGIELFF.

The CDR3 sequence is CASSQRTKQGNRYGYTF. The CDR3 DNA follows: TGCGCCAGCAGCCAACGGACAAAACAGGGGAATCGCTATGGCTACACCTTC. The genes are TRBV4-1 and TRBJ1-2, with 7 bases aligning to TRBD1. Germline assignment: CDR1 MGHRA and CDR2 YSYEKL. The CDR3 loop spans 17 amino acids. The J segment lost 4 bases and the V segment lost 2 bases, leaving 13 bases of the junction unmatched.

The CDR3 bases are TGCGCCAGCAGCCCCCTCCAGGGTAAATGGGGCTACAATGAGCAGTTCTTC. It specifies CASSPLQGKWGYNEQFF. The rearrangement joins TRBV10-2 to TRBJ2-1; possible D gene TRBD1, 5 bases. The ends were cut back, 6 bases at V and 3 bases at J, with 21 bases in the middle. This CDR3 spans 17 amino acids. CDR1 is WSHSY, CDR2 SAAADI, per germline.

Many counts were recorded for this clone. The chain carries TRBV5-3 and TRBJ1-3; 7 bases are shared with TRBD1. TRBV5-3 is an open reading frame, and its role is uncertain. Losses at the gene ends were 3 bases for V and 2 bases for J; bases not matched to a gene: 8. The CDR3 is 16 amino acids. CDR3 residues: CARSWGDRQTGNTIYF. The CDR3 nucleotides are TGTGCCAGAAGCTGGGGGGACAGACAGACTGGAAACACCATATATTTT.

The chain joins TRBV3-1 (or the pseudogene TRBV3-2) to TRBJ1-2; TRBD1 agrees at 8 bases. Trimming cost V 0 bases and J 7 bases; bases outside gene matches: 10. The CDR3 is 16 residues long. Looked up from germline, CDR1 is LGHDT and CDR2 is YNNKEL (reference sequence). The CDR3 protein is CASSQDRARGRGGYTF. CDR3 DNA sequence: TGTGCCAGCAGCCAAGATAGAGCCAGGGGGCGCGGTGGCTACACCTTC.

This clone came up a few times. V usage is TRBV27 and J usage is TRBJ2-1, with 9 bases aligning to TRBD1. Germline V gene sequence: CDR1 MNHEY, CDR2 SMNVEV (reference sequence). The V and J ends lost 4 bases and 7 bases, in that order; junction bases with no gene match: 5. This CDR3 spans 14 amino acids. The CDR3 reads CASSSGTGRNEQFF. CDR3 coding DNA: TGTGCCAGCAGTTCGGGGACAGGGCGAAATGAGCAGTTCTTC.

This clone was detected once. The chain has TRBV10-3 and TRBJ2-3, with 9 bases identical to TRBD2. The CDR3 loop spans 15 amino acids. V trimming: 4 bases; J trimming: 0 bases; junction bases outside the gene matches: 2. Germline CDR1 is ENHRY and CDR2 is SYGVKD. The CDR3 coding sequence is TGTGCCATCAGTGCCCTAGCGGGGAGCACAGATACGCAGTATTTT. This encodes CAISALAGSTDTQYF.

Details on this clone: The sample holds other DNA sequences that translate to the same CDR3. The J gene is TRBJ2-1, the V gene TRBV2, with 10 bases matching TRBD1. V trimming: 8 bases; J trimming: 4 bases; junction bases outside the gene matches: 5. CDR1 and CDR2 from the germline V gene are SNHLY and FYNNEI. The CDR3 consists of 14 residues. The CDR3 reads CASDPGQGYNEQFF. The CDR3 DNA reads as TGTGCCAGCGACCCGGGACAGGGGTACAATGAGCAGTTCTTC.

The V call is TRBV4-3, the J call TRBJ1-4; D might be TRBD1 (5 bases). V dropped 4 bases and J dropped 6 bases, with 12 bases sitting between them. Germline CDR1 reads LGHNA; CDR2 reads YSLEER. The CDR3 is 14 amino acids. The CDR3, as DNA: TGCGCCAGCAGCCCCGGGGGGAGGGATGAAAAACTGTTTTTT. As protein: CASSPGGRDEKLFF.

This chain joins TRBV21-1 and TRBJ2-5; the table assigns TRBD2, which was not confirmed against the DNA. TRBV21-1 is a pseudogene. This CDR3 contains 16 residues. The CDR3 reads CASSKSPTGGQETQYF. CDR3 in DNA: TGTGCCAGCAGCAAATCCCCGACTGGCGGCCAAGAGACCCAGTACTTC.

The CDR3 is CAISESEGQPQHF. The CDR3 DNA reads TGTGCCATCAGTGAGTCCGAGGGTCAGCCCCAGCATTTT. The chain has TRBV10-3 and TRBJ1-5; D call uncertain. CDR3 length: 13 residues. Germline CDR1 and CDR2: ENHRY and SYGVKD. Trimming pared 0 bases from V and 6 bases from J, leaving 6 bases between.

The V gene is TRBV19, the J gene TRBJ2-2; 8 bases align to TRBD1. Per the germline V gene, CDR1 is LNHDA and CDR2 is SQIVND (reference sequence). This CDR3 has 16 residues. Germline trimming cut 4 bases from V and 1 base from J; bases unmatched to any gene: 5. The CDR3 nucleotides read TGTGCCAGTAGTAGAGGACAGGGAGGGAACACCGGGGAGCTGTTTTTT. Protein: CASSRGQGGNTGELFF.

This clone was detected a few times. The chain employs TRBV7-9 and TRBJ1-6; D remains unclear. There are 18 residues in the CDR3. Trimming stripped 0 bases from V and 13 bases from J, with 25 bases between. Looked up from germline, CDR1 is SEHNR and CDR2 is FQNEAQ (reference sequence). CDR3 amino acids: CASSLALGRASRETPLHF. The CDR3 DNA reads TGTGCCAGCAGCTTAGCGCTTGGGAGAGCCAGTAGGGAGACGCCCCTCCACTTT.

There are a few counts of this clone. The V gene is TRBV11-2, the J gene TRBJ1-2; unclear D gene. The V gene's germline CDR1 is SGHAT and CDR2 FQNNGV. The CDR3 contains 14 residues. Trimming left V 4 bases short and J 4 bases short, with 13 bases between. Written as DNA, the CDR3 is TGTGCCAGCAGCTCAGCCTACTCGGGCTATGGCTACACCTTC. Translation: CASSSAYSGYGYTF.

The chain carries TRBV5-6 and TRBJ2-3; TRBD2 matches at 15 bases. This CDR3 comprises 16 residues. CDR1 is SGHDT, CDR2 YYEEEE, per germline. J was trimmed by 6 bases and V by 4 bases; bases with no gene match: 6. CDR3 region: CASSRGTSGGHDTQYF. The DNA of the CDR3 is TGTGCCAGCAGCCGAGGGACTAGCGGGGGGCATGATACGCAGTATTTT.

This clone appeared a few times. This sequence joins TRBV2 and TRBJ2-2, with D perhaps matching TRBD1 (6 bases). V lost 4 bases to trimming and J lost 2 bases, with 8 bases between them. CDR1 and CDR2 (germline): SNHLY, FYNNEI. This CDR3 spans 14 amino acids. CDR3 amino acids: CASSGTANTGELFF. CDR3 nucleotide sequence: TGTGCCAGCAGTGGGACAGCTAACACCGGGGAGCTGTTTTTT.

CDR3 sequence: CASSQNLEGQPQHF. The CDR3 DNA reads TGTGCCAGCAGCCAAAACTTAGAGGGCCAGCCCCAGCATTTT. The chain has TRBV7-9 and TRBJ1-5, with D unclear. The CDR3 sequence is 14 residues long. CDR1 and CDR2 (germline): SEHNR, FQNEAQ (reference sequence). V was pared by 5 bases and J by 7 bases, with 15 bases between.

The rearrangement joins TRBV6-5 to TRBJ2-7, with 8 bases identical to TRBD1. The CDR3 runs 13 residues. Germline CDR1 reads MNHEY; CDR2 reads SVGAGI. V lost 5 bases and J lost 5; bases outside the gene matches: 5. The CDR3 nucleotides read TGTGCCAGCAGTCCAGGGGGCCGCGACGAGCAGTACTTC. Protein sequence: CASSPGGRDEQYF.

The chain employs TRBV19 and TRBJ1-6; tentatively, D is TRBD1 (6 bases). The CDR3 is 15 residues long. The V gene lost 5 bases and the J gene lost 7 bases, with 15 bases spanning the gap. Germline V gene lookup returns CDR1 LNHDA and CDR2 SQIVND (reference sequence). CDR3 DNA: TGTGCCAGTAGTGCCTTGGGGGGGCCCAATTCACCCCTCCACTTT. Its translation is CASSALGGPNSPLHF. Together with reference TRBV19 and TRBJ1-6, the CDR3 gives the full variable domain: DGGITQSPKYLFRKEGQNVTLSCEQNLNHDAMYWYRQDPGQGLRLIYYSQIVNDFQKGDIAEGYSVSREKKESFPLTVTSAQKNPTAFYLCASSALGGPNSPLHFGNGTRLTVT.

The chain is built from TRBV15 and TRBJ2-3; 8 bases align to TRBD2. Germline V lookup: CDR1 LNHNV, CDR2 YYDKDF (reference sequence). This CDR3 has 16 amino acids. V lost 1 base, J lost 2 bases, and 5 bases stayed unmatched. DNA for the CDR3: TGTGCCACCAGCAGAGGGGCGGGGGGCAACACAGATACGCAGTATTTT. The encoded protein is CATSRGAGGNTDTQYF.

This chain uses TRBV19 with TRBJ1-4; TRBD1 might be the D (6 bases). This CDR3 is 14 amino acids long. Germline V lookup: CDR1 LNHDA, CDR2 SQIVND (reference sequence). The V and J ends lost 5 bases and 3 bases respectively, with 10 bases between them. The DNA of the CDR3 is TGTGCCAGTAGTCCACAGGGATCTAATGAAAAACTGTTTTTT. It encodes CASSPQGSNEKLFF.

The V gene is TRBV6-2 or TRBV6-3, the J gene TRBJ1-5, with TRBD1 matching 9 bases. The CDR3 is 15 residues long. The ends lost 5 bases at V and 2 bases at J; junction bases unmatched: 4. Per germline, CDR1 MNHEY and CDR2 SVGEGT. The CDR3 sequence is CASSGQGLGNQPQHF. CDR3 DNA: TGTGCCAGCAGTGGACAGGGGCTGGGCAATCAGCCCCAGCATTTT.